Listed below are T cell receptor beta chains from one sample, sequenced in a study of PD-1 blockade in classical Hodgkin lymphoma. The table came from immunoSEQ multiplex PCR; TCRdb's copy has only in-frame clones and leaves some out. Seen here are about 35,000 clones, about 93% observed once, and the top ten hold over 0.2%. The material was CD4+ T cells from blood, obtained at baseline. These receptors were collected from a human donor with classical Hodgkin lymphoma. Both conserved end residues are part of each CDR3. D genes are given only for firm matches. For some rows the clone size is stated as once, few or many, or as a class when expanded; others skip it.

D,size,V,J,CDR3,DNA
.,.,TRBV6-5,TRBJ2-1,CASSPLRAGANEQFF,TGTGCCAGCAGCCCATTGAGGGCCGGGGCTAATGAGCAGTTCTTC
TRBD1,.,TRBV5-1,TRBJ2-7,CASSLQGQVYHEQYF,TGCGCCAGCAGCTTGCAAGGACAGGTTTACCACGAGCAGTACTTC
.,once,TRBV19,TRBJ2-5,CASSIQGGGGQETQYF,TGTGCCAGTAGTATACAGGGAGGGGGCGGTCAAGAGACCCAGTACTTC
.,.,TRBV7-2,TRBJ2-5,CASSKRFGATETQYF,TGTGCCAGCAGCAAGAGGTTCGGGGCGACGGAGACCCAGTACTTC
TRBD2,.,TRBV6-1,TRBJ2-7,CASSGSGSPPFYEQYF,TGTGCCAGCAGTGGTAGCGGGAGTCCCCCCTTCTACGAGCAGTACTTC
.,.,TRBV7-9,TRBJ2-5,CASSPISGETQYF,TGTGCCAGCAGCCCCATTTCGGGGGAGACCCAGTACTTC
TRBD2,.,TRBV6-5,TRBJ2-7,CASSRPGLAAYEQYF,TGTGCCAGCAGTCGCCCGGGACTAGCGGCGTACGAGCAGTACTTC
.,once,TRBV19,TRBJ1-3,CASSLRPENTIYF,TGTGCCAGTAGTCTGCGACCAGAAAACACCATATATTTT
.,.,TRBV5-1,TRBJ1-1,CASSLDGANTEAFF,TGCGCCAGCAGCTTGGACGGGGCAAACACTGAAGCTTTCTTT
.,.,TRBV25-1,TRBJ1-1,CASARYSGVGTEAFF,TGTGCCAGCGCAAGGTATTCAGGGGTAGGGACTGAAGCTTTCTTT
.,.,TRBV6-5,TRBJ2-5,CASSYLVQKETQYF,TGTGCCAGCAGTTACTTGGTGCAGAAAGAGACCCAGTACTTC
.,.,TRBV10-3,TRBJ1-3,CAIWDWGPGNTIYF,TGTGCCATCTGGGACTGGGGTCCCGGAAACACCATATATTTT